A selection of T cell receptor beta chains follows, all from one sample in a study of identical twins. TCRdb ran MiXCR on the 5' RACE reads and lists one entry per CDR3 protein. Of roughly 690,000 distinct CDR3 sequences listed, around 6% are singletons. The sequencing input was naive T cells sorted from blood. Receptors originate from a man aged 18-30 years in good health. The CDR3 runs from the conserved cysteine through the conserved F or W. D genes are given only for firm matches. Clone sizes are given selectively: once, few, many, or a class where the clone is expanded.

J	size	D	V	CDR3	DNA
TRBJ2-7	-	-	TRBV4-3	CASSQEEGPYEQYF	TGCGCCAGCAGCCAGGAGGAGGGCCCCTACGAGCAGTACTTC
TRBJ2-6	few	-	TRBV5-5	CASSLGKARAGANVLTF	TGTGCCAGCAGCTTGGGCAAGGCTAGGGCTGGGGCCAACGTCCTGACTTTC
TRBJ1-5	many	-	TRBV20-1	CSASQAGGNQPQHF	TGCAGTGCTAGCCAAGCGGGGGGAAATCAGCCCCAGCATTTT
TRBJ2-3	few	TRBD2	TRBV13	CASSVLLEREPDTQYF	TGTGCCAGCAGCGTCCTCCTGGAGCGGGAGCCAGATACGCAGTATTTT
TRBJ2-7	-	-	TRBV12-3/TRBV12-4	CASSLGGSGYEQYF	TGTGCCAGCAGTTTAGGAGGGAGCGGCTACGAGCAGTACTTC
TRBJ2-3	many	-	TRBV20-1	CSAYAIPGQGVSSTDTQYF	TGCAGTGCGTACGCGATACCGGGACAAGGAGTGTCTAGTACAGATACGCAGTATTTT
TRBJ2-1	-	-	TRBV25-1	CASSESSGTYNEQFF	TGTGCCAGCAGTGAATCCAGTGGAACCTACAATGAGCAGTTCTTC
TRBJ2-2	many	-	TRBV5-1	CASSLGPSNTGELFF	TGCGCCAGCAGCTTGGGGCCATCGAACACCGGGGAGCTGTTTTTT
TRBJ2-1	once	TRBD2	TRBV10-2	CASSEFTVTRMAGGSYNEQFF	TGCGCCAGCAGTGAGTTTACAGTAACAAGAATGGCGGGAGGTTCCTACAATGAGCAGTTCTTC
TRBJ2-1	many	-	TRBV24-1	CATRDGGNSEQFF	TGTGCCACCAGGGATGGGGGGAATAGTGAGCAGTTCTTC
TRBJ2-1	many	TRBD2	TRBV18	CASSKAGVDEQFF	TGTGCCAGCTCAAAAGCGGGAGTGGATGAGCAGTTCTTC
TRBJ2-7	few	-	TRBV28	CASSLISVSTYEQYF	TGTGCCAGCAGTTTAATATCGGTCAGTACCTACGAGCAGTACTTC
TRBJ2-3	few	TRBD2	TRBV7-6	CASTSRTSGRGDTQYF	TGTGCCAGCACCTCCCGGACTAGCGGGAGAGGAGATACGCAGTATTTT
TRBJ2-1	many	-	TRBV29-1	CSVEATAGEQFF	TGCAGCGTTGAGGCGACCGCGGGTGAGCAGTTCTTC
TRBJ1-4	many	-	TRBV6-1	CATSWGAATNEKLFF	TGTGCCACATCGTGGGGGGCTGCAACTAATGAAAAACTGTTTTTT
TRBJ2-3	many	-	TRBV14	CASSQEGPNQSTDTQYF	TGTGCCAGCAGCCAAGAAGGTCCGAACCAGAGCACAGATACGCAGTATTTT
TRBJ2-3	-	-	TRBV19	CASSRLRTDTQYF	TGTGCCAGTAGCAGGCTCCGCACAGATACGCAGTATTTT
TRBJ2-4	many	TRBD1	TRBV20-1	CSARDTGVVNIQYF	TGCAGTGCTAGAGATACAGGGGTGGTAAACATTCAGTACTTC
TRBJ1-5	many	-	TRBV7-2	CASSLWESLGNQPQHF	TGTGCCAGCAGCTTATGGGAATCTTTAGGCAATCAGCCCCAGCATTTT
TRBJ1-1	-	-	TRBV12-3/TRBV12-4	CASSFGAKPEAFF	TGTGCCAGCAGTTTTGGTGCGAAACCTGAAGCTTTCTTT
TRBJ1-5	many	-	TRBV7-9	CASSVDRSDQPQHF	TGTGCCAGCAGCGTCGACAGGAGTGATCAGCCCCAGCATTTT
TRBJ2-3	-	-	TRBV30	CAWSKGYTDTQYF	TGTGCCTGGAGCAAGGGTTACACAGATACGCAGTATTTT
TRBJ1-1	many	TRBD1	TRBV20-1	CSIPGQGTEAFF	TGCAGCATTCCGGGACAGGGGACTGAAGCTTTCTTT
TRBJ2-5	few	TRBD2	TRBV18	CASSRGRWETQYF	TGTGCCAGCTCTCGCGGGAGATGGGAGACCCAGTACTTC
TRBJ2-7	few	-	TRBV5-4	CASSLVGAAYEQYF	TGTGCCAGCAGCTTGGTGGGAGCGGCCTACGAGCAGTACTTC
TRBJ2-1	many	-	TRBV29-1	CSVTGRRLNEQFF	TGCAGCGTTACCGGACGGAGGCTCAATGAGCAGTTCTTC
TRBJ1-6	-	-	TRBV28	CASSGRVRRGSPLHF	TGTGCCAGCAGTGGAAGGGTCCGGAGGGGTTCACCCCTCCACTTT
TRBJ1-1	-	-	TRBV18	CASSRQDGNTEAFF	TGTGCCAGCTCAAGACAAGACGGGAACACTGAAGCTTTCTTT
TRBJ2-3	many	-	TRBV5-1	CASSLAGFEQYF	TGCGCCAGCAGCTTGGCCGGGTTTGAGCAGTATTTT
TRBJ1-1	many	-	TRBV20-1	CSASRGSEFEAFF	TGCAGTGCTAGCCGCGGCAGCGAATTTGAAGCTTTCTTT
TRBJ1-4	many	-	TRBV6-5	CASSFRVDFTEKLFF	TGTGCCAGCAGTTTCAGGGTCGATTTCACTGAAAAACTGTTTTTT
TRBJ2-2	-	-	TRBV6-2/TRBV6-3	CASSYSRSRAGELFF	TGTGCCAGCAGTTACTCCAGGTCGCGAGCCGGGGAGCTGTTTTTT
TRBJ2-6	-	-	TRBV2	CASSVKPGANVLTF	TGTGCCAGCAGCGTGAAACCTGGGGCCAACGTCCTGACTTTC
TRBJ2-7	-	TRBD1	TRBV6-1	CASSVTQGASKVYEQYF	TGTGCCAGCAGCGTAACACAGGGGGCAAGTAAAGTGTACGAGCAGTACTTC
TRBJ2-2	many	-	TRBV6-5	CASSYSPGGAGELFF	TGTGCCAGCAGTTACTCCCCCGGGGGCGCCGGGGAGCTGTTTTTT
TRBJ2-7	many	-	TRBV5-5	CASSFVGYEQYF	TGTGCCAGCAGTTTCGTGGGCTACGAGCAGTACTTC
TRBJ2-1	few	TRBD2	TRBV5-6	CASSRPSGSNEQFF	TGTGCCAGCAGCCGCCCTAGCGGCTCGAATGAGCAGTTCTTC
TRBJ1-1	many	-	TRBV12-3/TRBV12-4	CASSSRRRVNTEAFF	TGTGCCAGCAGTTCCCGGAGGCGGGTGAACACTGAAGCTTTCTTT
TRBJ2-7	many	-	TRBV12-3/TRBV12-4	CASSSETAKRYEQYF	TGTGCCAGCAGCTCCGAGACCGCTAAGCGGTACGAGCAGTACTTC
TRBJ2-7	many	TRBD1	TRBV10-3	CAISGKGQKTYEQYF	TGTGCCATCAGTGGGAAGGGACAGAAGACATACGAGCAGTACTTC
TRBJ2-3	-	-	TRBV7-2	CASSLGALRTDTQYF	TGTGCCAGCAGCTTAGGCGCACTCCGCACAGATACGCAGTATTTT
TRBJ2-1	-	-	TRBV7-8	CASSPGSPEQFF	TGTGCCAGCAGCCCCGGGAGTCCTGAGCAGTTCTTC
TRBJ2-7	many	TRBD1	TRBV20-1	CSAREGQGAYEQYF	TGCAGTGCTAGAGAGGGACAGGGGGCCTACGAGCAGTACTTC
TRBJ1-5	-	TRBD1	TRBV6-2/TRBV6-3	CASRPGTGHNQPQHF	TGTGCCAGCAGGCCCGGGACAGGGCATAATCAGCCCCAGCATTTT
TRBJ2-2	-	-	TRBV24-1	CATIGETGELFF	TGTGCCACCATCGGGGAGACCGGGGAGCTGTTTTTT
TRBJ1-1	-	TRBD1	TRBV9	CASSVQGQGATEAFF	TGTGCCAGCAGCGTACAGGGACAGGGGGCCACTGAAGCTTTCTTT
TRBJ2-1	-	-	TRBV4-3	CASSQDAPTRLEQFF	TGCGCCAGCAGCCAAGATGCCCCAACTAGGTTAGAGCAGTTCTTC
TRBJ2-4	many	-	TRBV4-3	CASSQDVGPIAKNIQYF	TGCGCCAGCAGCCAAGATGTGGGACCAATAGCCAAAAACATTCAGTACTTC
TRBJ2-2	few	TRBD2	TRBV2	CASSAPGLAGGPNTGELFF	TGTGCCAGCAGTGCTCCGGGACTAGCGGGAGGGCCGAACACCGGGGAGCTGTTTTTT
TRBJ2-7	few	-	TRBV18	CASSPTQAPYSYEQYF	TGTGCCAGCTCACCTACACAGGCCCCTTACTCCTACGAGCAGTACTTC